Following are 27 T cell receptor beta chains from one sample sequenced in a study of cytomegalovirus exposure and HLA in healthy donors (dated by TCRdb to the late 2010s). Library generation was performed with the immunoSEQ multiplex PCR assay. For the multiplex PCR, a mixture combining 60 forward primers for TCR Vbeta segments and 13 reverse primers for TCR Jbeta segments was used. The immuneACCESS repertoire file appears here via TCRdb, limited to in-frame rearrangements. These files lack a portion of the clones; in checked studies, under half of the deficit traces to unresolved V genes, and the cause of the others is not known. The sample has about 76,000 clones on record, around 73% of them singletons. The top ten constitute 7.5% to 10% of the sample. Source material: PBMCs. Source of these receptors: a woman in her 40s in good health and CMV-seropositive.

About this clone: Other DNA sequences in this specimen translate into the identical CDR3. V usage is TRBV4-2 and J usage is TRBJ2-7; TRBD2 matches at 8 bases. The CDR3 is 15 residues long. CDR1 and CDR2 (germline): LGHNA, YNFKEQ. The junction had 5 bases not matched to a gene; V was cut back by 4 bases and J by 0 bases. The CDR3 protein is CASSPRGGSSYEQYF. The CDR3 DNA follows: TGTGCCAGCAGCCCCCGGGGGGGGAGCTCCTACGAGCAGTACTTC.

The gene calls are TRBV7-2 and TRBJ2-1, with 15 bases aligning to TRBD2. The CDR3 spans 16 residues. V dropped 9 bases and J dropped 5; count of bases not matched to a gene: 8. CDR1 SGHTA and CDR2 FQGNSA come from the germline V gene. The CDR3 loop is CASGLAGGIANNEQFF. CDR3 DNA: TGTGCCAGTGGACTAGCGGGGGGGATAGCGAACAATGAGCAGTTCTTC. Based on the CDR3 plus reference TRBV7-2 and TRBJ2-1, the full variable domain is GAGVSQSPSNKVTEKGKDVELRCDPISGHTALYWYRQSLGQGLEFLIYFQGNSAPDKSGLPSDRFSAERTGGSVSTLTIQRTQQEDSAVYLCASGLAGGIANNEQFFGPGTRLTVL.

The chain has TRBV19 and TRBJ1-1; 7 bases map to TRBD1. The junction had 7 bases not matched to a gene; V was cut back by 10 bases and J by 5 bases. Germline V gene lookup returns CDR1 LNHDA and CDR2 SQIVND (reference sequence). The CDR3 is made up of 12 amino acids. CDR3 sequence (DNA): TGTGCCACCCGTACAGGGGCAACTGAAGCTTTCTTT. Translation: CATRTGATEAFF. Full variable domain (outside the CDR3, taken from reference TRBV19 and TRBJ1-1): DGGITQSPKYLFRKEGQNVTLSCEQNLNHDAMYWYRQDPGQGLRLIYYSQIVNDFQKGDIAEGYSVSREKKESFPLTVTSAQKNPTAFYLCATRTGATEAFFGQGTRLTVV.

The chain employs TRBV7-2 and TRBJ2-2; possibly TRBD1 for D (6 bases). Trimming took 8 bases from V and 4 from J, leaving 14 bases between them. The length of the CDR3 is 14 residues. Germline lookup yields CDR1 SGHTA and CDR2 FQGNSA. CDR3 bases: TGTGCCAGCGCGCAGGGGCTGGGCACCGGGGAGCTGTTTTTT. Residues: CASAQGLGTGELFF.

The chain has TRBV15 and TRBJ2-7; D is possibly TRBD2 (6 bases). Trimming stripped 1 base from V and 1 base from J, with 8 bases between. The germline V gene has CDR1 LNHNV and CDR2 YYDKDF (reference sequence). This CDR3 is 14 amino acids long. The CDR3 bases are TGTGCCACCAGCAGAGGGGACTTATCCTACGAGCAGTACTTC. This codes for CATSRGDLSYEQYF.

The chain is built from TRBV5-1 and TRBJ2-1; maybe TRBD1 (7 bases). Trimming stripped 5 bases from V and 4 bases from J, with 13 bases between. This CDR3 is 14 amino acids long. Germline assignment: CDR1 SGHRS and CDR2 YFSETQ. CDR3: CASRAQGRYNEQFF. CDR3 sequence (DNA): TGCGCCAGCAGAGCACAGGGGAGGTACAATGAGCAGTTCTTC.

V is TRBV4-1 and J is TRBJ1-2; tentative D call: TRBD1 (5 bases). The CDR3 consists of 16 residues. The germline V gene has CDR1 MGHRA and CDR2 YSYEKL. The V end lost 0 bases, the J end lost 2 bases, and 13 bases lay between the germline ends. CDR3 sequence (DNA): TGCGCCAGCAGCCAAGATAGGGCCAGGGAAAACTATGGCTACACCTTC. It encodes CASSQDRARENYGYTF.

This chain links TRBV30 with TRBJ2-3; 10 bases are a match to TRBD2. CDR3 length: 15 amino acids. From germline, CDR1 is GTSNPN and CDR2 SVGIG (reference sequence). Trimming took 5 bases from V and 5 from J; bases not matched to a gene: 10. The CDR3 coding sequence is TGTGCCTGGGGGAGGAGCGGGGGGGCTGGAGATACGCAGTATTTT. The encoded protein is CAWGRSGGAGDTQYF.

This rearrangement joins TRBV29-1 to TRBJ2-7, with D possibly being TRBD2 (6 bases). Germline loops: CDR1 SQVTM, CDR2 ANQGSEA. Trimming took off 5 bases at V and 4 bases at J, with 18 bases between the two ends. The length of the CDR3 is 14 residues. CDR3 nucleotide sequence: TGCAGCGTTTGTTGTCTAGGAGGAGGGTACGAGCAGTACTTC. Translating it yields CSVCCLGGGYEQYF.

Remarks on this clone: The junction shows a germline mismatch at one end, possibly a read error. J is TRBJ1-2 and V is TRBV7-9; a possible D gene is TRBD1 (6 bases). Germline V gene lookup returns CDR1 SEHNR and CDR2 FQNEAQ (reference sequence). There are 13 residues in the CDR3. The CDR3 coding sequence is TGTTCCAGCAGCTCTACAGGGCCTGATGGCTACACCTTC. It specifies CSSSSTGPDGYTF.

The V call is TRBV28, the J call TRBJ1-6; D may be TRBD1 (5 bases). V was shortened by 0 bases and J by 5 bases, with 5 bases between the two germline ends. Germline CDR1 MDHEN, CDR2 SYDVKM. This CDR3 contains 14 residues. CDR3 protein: CASSLWTDNSPLHF. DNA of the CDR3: TGTGCCAGCAGTTTATGGACAGATAATTCACCCCTCCACTTT.

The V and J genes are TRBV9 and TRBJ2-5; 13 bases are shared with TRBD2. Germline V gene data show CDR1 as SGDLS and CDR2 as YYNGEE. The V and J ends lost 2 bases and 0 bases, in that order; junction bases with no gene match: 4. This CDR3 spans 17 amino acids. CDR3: CASSVGLAGHNQETQYF. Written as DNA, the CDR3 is TGTGCCAGCAGCGTGGGACTAGCGGGGCATAACCAAGAGACCCAGTACTTC.

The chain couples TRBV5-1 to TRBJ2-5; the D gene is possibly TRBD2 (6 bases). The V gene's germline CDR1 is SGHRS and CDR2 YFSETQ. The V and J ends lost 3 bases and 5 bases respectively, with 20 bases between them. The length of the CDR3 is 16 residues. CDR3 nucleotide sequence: TGCGCCAGCAGCTCGGGTGAGACTAGACCAACGGAGACCCAGTACTTC. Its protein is CASSSGETRPTETQYF.

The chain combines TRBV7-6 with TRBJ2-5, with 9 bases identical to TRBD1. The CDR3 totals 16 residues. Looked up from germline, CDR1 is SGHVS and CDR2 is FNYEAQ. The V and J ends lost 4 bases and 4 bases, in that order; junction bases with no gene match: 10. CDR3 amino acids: CASSSSGTGLLETQYF. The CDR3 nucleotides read TGTGCCAGCAGCTCGTCCGGGACAGGGTTACTAGAGACCCAGTACTTC. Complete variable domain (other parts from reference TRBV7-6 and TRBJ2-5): GAGVSQSPRYKVTKRGQDVALRCDPISGHVSLYWYRQALGQGPEFLTYFNYEAQQDKSGLPNDRFSAERPEGSISTLTIQRTEQRDSAMYRCASSSSGTGLLETQYFGPGTRLLVL.

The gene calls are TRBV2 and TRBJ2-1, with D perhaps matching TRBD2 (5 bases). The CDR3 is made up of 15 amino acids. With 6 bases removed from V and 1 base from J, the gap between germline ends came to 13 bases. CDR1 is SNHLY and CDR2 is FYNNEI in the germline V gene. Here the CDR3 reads CASSGMGFSYNEQFF. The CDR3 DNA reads TGTGCCAGCAGCGGGATGGGTTTTTCCTACAATGAGCAGTTCTTC.

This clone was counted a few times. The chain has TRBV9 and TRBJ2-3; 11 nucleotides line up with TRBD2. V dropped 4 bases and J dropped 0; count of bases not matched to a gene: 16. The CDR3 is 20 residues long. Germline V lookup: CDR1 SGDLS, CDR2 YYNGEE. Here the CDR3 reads CASSPFGSGGAFSSTDTQYF. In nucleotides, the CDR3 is TGTGCCAGCAGCCCCTTTGGTAGCGGGGGGGCTTTCTCTAGCACAGATACGCAGTATTTT.

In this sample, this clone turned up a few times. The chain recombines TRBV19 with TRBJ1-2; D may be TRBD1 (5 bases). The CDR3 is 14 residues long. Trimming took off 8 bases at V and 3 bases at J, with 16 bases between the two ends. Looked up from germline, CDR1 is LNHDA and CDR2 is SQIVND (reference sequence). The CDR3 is CASLPLGRDYGYTF. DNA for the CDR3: TGTGCCAGTTTACCCCTGGGCAGGGACTATGGCTACACCTTC.

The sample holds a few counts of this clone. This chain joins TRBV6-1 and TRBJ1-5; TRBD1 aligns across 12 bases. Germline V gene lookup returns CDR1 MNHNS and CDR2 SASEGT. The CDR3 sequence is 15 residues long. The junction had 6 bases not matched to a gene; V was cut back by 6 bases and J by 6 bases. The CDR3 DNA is TGTGCCAGCAGGATGGGACAGGGGGCTGGTCAGCCCCAGCATTTT. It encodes CASRMGQGAGQPQHF.

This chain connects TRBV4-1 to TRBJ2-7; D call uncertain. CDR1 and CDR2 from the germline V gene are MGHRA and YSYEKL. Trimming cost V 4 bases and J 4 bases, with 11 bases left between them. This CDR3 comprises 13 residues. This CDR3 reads CASSPLGRYEQYF. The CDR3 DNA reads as TGCGCCAGCAGCCCCCTGGGCAGGTACGAGCAGTACTTC.

The DNA of the CDR3 is TGCGCCAGCAGCCAAGATCTAGGGACAGGGGGGACCGGGGAGCTGTTTTTT. Translating gives CASSQDLGTGGTGELFF. The V call is TRBV4-3, the J call TRBJ2-2; the match to TRBD1 covers 11 bases. Germline lookup yields CDR1 LGHNA and CDR2 YSLEER. V was clipped by 0 bases and J by 5 bases; unmatched bases: 5. The CDR3 sequence is 17 residues long.

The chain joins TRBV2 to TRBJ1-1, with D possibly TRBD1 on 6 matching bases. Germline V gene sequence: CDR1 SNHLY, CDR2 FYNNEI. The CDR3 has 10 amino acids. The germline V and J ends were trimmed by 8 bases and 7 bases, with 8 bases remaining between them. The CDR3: CASGGSEAFF. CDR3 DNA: TGTGCCAGCGGGGGCAGTGAAGCTTTCTTT.

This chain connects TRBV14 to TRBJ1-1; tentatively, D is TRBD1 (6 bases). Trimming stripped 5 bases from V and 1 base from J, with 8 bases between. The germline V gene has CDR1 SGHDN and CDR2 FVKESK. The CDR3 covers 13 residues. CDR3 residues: CASSAQGNTEAFF. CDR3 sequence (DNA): TGTGCCAGCAGCGCACAGGGGAACACTGAAGCTTTCTTT.

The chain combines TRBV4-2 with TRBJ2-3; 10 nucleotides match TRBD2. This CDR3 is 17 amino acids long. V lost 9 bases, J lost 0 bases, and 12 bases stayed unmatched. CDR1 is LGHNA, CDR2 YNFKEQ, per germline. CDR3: CASGGTSGVRSTDTQYF. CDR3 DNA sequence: TGTGCCAGTGGGGGTACTAGCGGGGTCCGGAGCACAGATACGCAGTATTTT.

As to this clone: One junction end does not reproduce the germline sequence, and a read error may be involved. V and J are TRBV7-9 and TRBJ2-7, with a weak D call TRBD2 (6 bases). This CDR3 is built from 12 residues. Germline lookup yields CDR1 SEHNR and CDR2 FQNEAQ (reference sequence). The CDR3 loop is CSSSGQGGEQYF. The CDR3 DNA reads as TGTTCCAGCAGCGGGCAGGGTGGGGAGCAGTACTTC.

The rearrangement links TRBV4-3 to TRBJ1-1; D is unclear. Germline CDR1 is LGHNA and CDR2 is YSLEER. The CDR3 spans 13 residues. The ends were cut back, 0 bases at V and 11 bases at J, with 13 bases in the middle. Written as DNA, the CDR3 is TGCGCCAGCAGCCAAGATAGGCAGCGGCGGGCTTTCTTT. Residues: CASSQDRQRRAFF.

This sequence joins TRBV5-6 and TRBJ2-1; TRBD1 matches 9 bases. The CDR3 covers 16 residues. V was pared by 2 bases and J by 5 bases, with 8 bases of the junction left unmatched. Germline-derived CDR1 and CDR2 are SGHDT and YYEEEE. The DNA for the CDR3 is TGTGCCAGCAGCTTAACCGGGACAGGGATCGACAATGAGCAGTTCTTC. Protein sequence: CASSLTGTGIDNEQFF.

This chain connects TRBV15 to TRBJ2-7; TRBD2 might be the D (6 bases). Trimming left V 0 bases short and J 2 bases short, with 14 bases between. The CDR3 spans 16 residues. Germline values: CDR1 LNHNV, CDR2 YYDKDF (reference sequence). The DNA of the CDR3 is TGTGCCACCAGCAGAGATAGGTCGGCTAGCGCCTACGAGCAGTACTTC. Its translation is CATSRDRSASAYEQYF.